The sequence of this T cell receptor (beta chain) was determined in a study of cytomegalovirus exposure and HLA in healthy donors (TCRdb year 2017). The study in broad terms: The 550 to 750 repertoires of the first cohort and the 110 or so validation repertoires were produced on the same platform, according to a later analysis. To predict cytomegalovirus infection status, the study combined high-throughput TCR immunosequencing, statistical association of individual TCRs with disease status, and machine learning. The study aimed to test whether cataloging public T cell receptors could reveal signatures of past pathogen exposure. Besides the first cohort of roughly 640 subjects, a separate validation cohort made up of around 120 different subjects was used. The investigation overall reported the following: A later analysis found that TCRs clustered in the first cohort also tended to co-occur in the 95 to 150 validation repertoires, with 94% of cluster scores above 0. In both the original and validation cohorts, the classifier was reported to diagnose cytomegalovirus status with high specificity and sensitivity. In vitro tests confirmed that a few of the cytomegalovirus-associated TCR beta chains recognize cytomegalovirus antigens. According to the authors, the approach could potentially be generalized to other disease states and immunological phenotypes. The study listed 150 to 200 TCR beta chains as associated with cytomegalovirus. Most TCR sequences were observed very rarely across donors, whereas some public TCRs were present in many individuals. All 120 or so repertoires were used to score co-occurrence in the validation cohort in a later analysis, because that analysis had no HLA typing for the cohort.

Worth noting for this clone: The antigen this receptor binds is unknown. Base qualities are not provided; no much larger clone lies one nucleotide away.

Library construction relied on the immunoSEQ multiplex PCR assay. As for how the authors treated the data: A statistical classification framework was built for diagnosing cytomegalovirus status from the catalog of TCR beta chain sequences. The immuneACCESS repertoire file appears here via TCRdb, limited to in-frame rearrangements. These files lack a portion of the clones; in checked studies, under half of the deficit traces to unresolved V genes, and the cause of the others is not known. That table supplies the V and J calls and clone size; D and trimming were determined from the DNA. Counted in this sample were around 150,000 clones; roughly nine tenths of them appeared once. The ten largest clonotypes hold about 5.8% of the sample. Separate from the roughly 700-subject first cohort, the validation cohort of around 130 subjects was the group to which the donors belonged. CDR1 and CDR2 are read off the germline V gene as SGHTA and FQGTGA. Here V drops 2 bases and J drops 11 bases, and the junction holds 7 bases not matched to any gene. From cysteine to phenylalanine, the CDR3 is 14 amino acids long. The retained sequence is limited to the CDR3, 42 bases, with the frame set at the first base.

Material: PBMCs. The source is a woman aged 25 to 45 in good health and CMV-seronegative. The rearranged segments are TRBV7-3 and TRBJ2-1, with 9 central nucleotides matching TRBD2. The CDR3 in this case is CASSLQSASGKQFF. The bases read TGTGCCAGCAGCTTACAATCGGCTAGCGGGAAGCAGTTCTTC.